Listed below are T cell receptor beta chains from one sample, sequenced in a study of shared clonotypes between healthy human individuals. The assay was immunoSEQ multiplex PCR, and TCRdb's table has in-frame clones only and misses some. The sample has millions of clones, less than 95% seen once; the top ten hold roughly 1%. Sequencing was carried out using naive CD8+ T cells sorted from blood. These TCRs come from a man younger than 35 in good health. Each CDR3 is given with its conserved first and last residue. The order of the fields is V gene, CDR3 length, clone size, J gene, D gene, CDR3 DNA, CDR3 protein. A D gene is named only where the DNA matches it firmly. Clone size appears in some rows only: once, few, many, or a class for an expanded clone.

TRBV6-6,13,-,TRBJ2-1,-,TGTGCCAGCAGTTACTCCCCCCGGGATGAGCAGTTCTTC,CASSYSPRDEQFF
TRBV27,19,-,TRBJ2-3,TRBD2,TGTGCCAGCAGCCATTACTACCCGACTAGCGGGGGGAACACAGATACGCAGTATTTT,CASSHYYPTSGGNTDTQYF
TRBV2,12,-,TRBJ1-1,-,TGTGCCAGCAGCCCAGGGGACACTGAAGCTTTCTTT,CASSPGDTEAFF
TRBV7-9,15,-,TRBJ1-2,-,TGTGCCAGCAGCTTAGAGGCCAGGTTTAACTATGGCTACACCTTC,CASSLEARFNYGYTF
TRBV7-9,17,-,TRBJ1-5,TRBD1,TGTGCCAGCAGCTTGGGGCGGGGACAGAAACGCAATCAGCCCCAGCATTTT,CASSLGRGQKRNQPQHF
TRBV5-6,16,-,TRBJ2-1,TRBD2,TGTGCCAGCAGCTGGGTGACTAGCGGCTCCTACAATGAGCAGTTCTTC,CASSWVTSGSYNEQFF
TRBV6-7,15,-,TRBJ2-5,-,TGTGCCAGCAGTTACTCGTGGCTGCCCGAGGAGACCCAGTACTTC,CASSYSWLPEETQYF
TRBV6-1,14,-,TRBJ1-1,-,TGTGCCAGCAGTGTTTGGCAGATGAACACTGAAGCTTTCTTT,CASSVWQMNTEAFF
TRBV30,11,-,TRBJ2-5,-,TGTGCCTGGAGTGTACAGGAGACCCAGTACTTC,CAWSVQETQYF
TRBV10-2,12,-,TRBJ2-7,-,TGCGCCAGCACGGAAGGCGGGTACGAGCAGTACTTC,CASTEGGYEQYF
TRBV25-1,13,-,TRBJ1-2,-,TGTGCCAGCAGTGATGCGTGGGGGCAAGGCTACACCTTC,CASSDAWGQGYTF
TRBV5-8,18,-,TRBJ1-5,TRBD1,TGTGCCAGCAGCTTGGCTAGCCTTCGACAGGGGGACAATCAGCCCCAGCATTTT,CASSLASLRQGDNQPQHF
TRBV2,15,once,TRBJ2-2,TRBD2,TGTGCCAGCACCCGACTAGCGGGGGTTGGCGGGGAGCTGTTTTTT,CASTRLAGVGGELFF
TRBV27,15,-,TRBJ1-3,TRBD1,TGTGCCAGCAGTACGCAGGGGGGAGAAGGAAACACCATATATTTT,CASSTQGGEGNTIYF
TRBV7-9,15,-,TRBJ2-7,TRBD1,TGTGCCAGCAGCTTGGGACAGGGGGACCCCTACGAGCAGTACTTC,CASSLGQGDPYEQYF
TRBV2,18,-,TRBJ1-5,TRBD1,TGTGCCAGCAGTGAAGACCCACAGGGGGAAGGGAGCAATCAGCCCCAGCATTTT,CASSEDPQGEGSNQPQHF
TRBV6-6,16,-,TRBJ2-1,-,TGTGCCAGCAGTTACCCTTCGACAGGGGAGGGAAATGAGCAGTTCTTC,CASSYPSTGEGNEQFF
TRBV6-5,13,once,TRBJ2-2,TRBD2,TGTGCCAGCAGCCGACTAGCGACCGGGGAGCTGTTTTTT,CASSRLATGELFF
TRBV27,16,-,TRBJ2-1,TRBD2,TGTGCCAGCAGTCCTATAGCGGGAAGCTCCTACAATGAGCAGTTCTTC,CASSPIAGSSYNEQFF
TRBV11-2,12,-,TRBJ2-1,-,TGTGCCAGCAGCTTAGGGGGTGGGGAACAGTTCTTC,CASSLGGGEQFF
TRBV7-8,13,-,TRBJ2-1,-,TGTGCCAGCAGCTTAATTTTCTACAATGAGCAGTTCTTC,CASSLIFYNEQFF
TRBV10-3,12,-,TRBJ2-2,-,TGTGCCATTCGACTAGTAACCGGGGAGCTGTTTTTT,CAIRLVTGELFF
TRBV6-5,14,-,TRBJ2-7,-,TGTGCCAGCAGTTACGGGGGATTCACCTACGAGCAGTACTTC,CASSYGGFTYEQYF
TRBV7-9,15,-,TRBJ1-1,-,TGTGCCAGCAGCGAAGCACAGGGTAGACACACTGAAGCTTTCTTT,CASSEAQGRHTEAFF